What follows are 3 T cell receptor beta chains derived from one specimen sequenced in a study. Using its own MiXCR run on the RT-PCR reads, TCRdb lists one record per CDR3 protein. The sample lists around 700,000 distinct CDR3 sequences, 14% seen once, with 3.6% in the top ten. The sample consisted of memory CD4+ T cells from blood. Source of these receptors: a female donor in good health, serving as a healthy control.

The gene calls are TRBV20-1 and TRBJ2-1; 8 nucleotides match TRBD2. The junction had 13 bases not matched to a gene; V was cut back by 4 bases and J by 2 bases. Germline V gene lookup returns CDR1 DFQATT and CDR2 SNEGSKA (reference sequence). The CDR3 is 17 residues long. The CDR3 coding sequence is TGCAGTGCTAAGGTAGCGGGACCACCAGCCCCCTACAATGAGCAGTTCTTC. It specifies CSAKVAGPPAPYNEQFF.

This clonotype was seen repeatedly, ten times or more. The V call is TRBV28, the J call TRBJ2-7; tentatively, D is TRBD2 (5 bases). Germline CDR1 is MDHEN and CDR2 is SYDVKM. Trimming took 4 bases from V and 3 from J, leaving 13 bases between them. The CDR3 consists of 14 residues. The CDR3 nucleotides read TGTGCCAGCAGTTCCTCTAGCCGACTCTACGAGCAGTACTTC. It is translated as CASSSSSRLYEQYF.

About this clonotype: No conserved phenylalanine or tryptophan is present at the end of the CDR3, so a read error is the likely explanation. J is TRBJ1-2 and V is TRBV6-5; D gene unclear. There are 12 residues in the CDR3. Germline values: CDR1 MNHEY, CDR2 SVGAGI. V lost 6 bases and J lost 7, with 12 bases in between. The CDR3 DNA sequence: TGTGCCAGCAGGACCCTCGGTGGTGGCTACACCTTA. This codes for CASRTLGGGYTL.